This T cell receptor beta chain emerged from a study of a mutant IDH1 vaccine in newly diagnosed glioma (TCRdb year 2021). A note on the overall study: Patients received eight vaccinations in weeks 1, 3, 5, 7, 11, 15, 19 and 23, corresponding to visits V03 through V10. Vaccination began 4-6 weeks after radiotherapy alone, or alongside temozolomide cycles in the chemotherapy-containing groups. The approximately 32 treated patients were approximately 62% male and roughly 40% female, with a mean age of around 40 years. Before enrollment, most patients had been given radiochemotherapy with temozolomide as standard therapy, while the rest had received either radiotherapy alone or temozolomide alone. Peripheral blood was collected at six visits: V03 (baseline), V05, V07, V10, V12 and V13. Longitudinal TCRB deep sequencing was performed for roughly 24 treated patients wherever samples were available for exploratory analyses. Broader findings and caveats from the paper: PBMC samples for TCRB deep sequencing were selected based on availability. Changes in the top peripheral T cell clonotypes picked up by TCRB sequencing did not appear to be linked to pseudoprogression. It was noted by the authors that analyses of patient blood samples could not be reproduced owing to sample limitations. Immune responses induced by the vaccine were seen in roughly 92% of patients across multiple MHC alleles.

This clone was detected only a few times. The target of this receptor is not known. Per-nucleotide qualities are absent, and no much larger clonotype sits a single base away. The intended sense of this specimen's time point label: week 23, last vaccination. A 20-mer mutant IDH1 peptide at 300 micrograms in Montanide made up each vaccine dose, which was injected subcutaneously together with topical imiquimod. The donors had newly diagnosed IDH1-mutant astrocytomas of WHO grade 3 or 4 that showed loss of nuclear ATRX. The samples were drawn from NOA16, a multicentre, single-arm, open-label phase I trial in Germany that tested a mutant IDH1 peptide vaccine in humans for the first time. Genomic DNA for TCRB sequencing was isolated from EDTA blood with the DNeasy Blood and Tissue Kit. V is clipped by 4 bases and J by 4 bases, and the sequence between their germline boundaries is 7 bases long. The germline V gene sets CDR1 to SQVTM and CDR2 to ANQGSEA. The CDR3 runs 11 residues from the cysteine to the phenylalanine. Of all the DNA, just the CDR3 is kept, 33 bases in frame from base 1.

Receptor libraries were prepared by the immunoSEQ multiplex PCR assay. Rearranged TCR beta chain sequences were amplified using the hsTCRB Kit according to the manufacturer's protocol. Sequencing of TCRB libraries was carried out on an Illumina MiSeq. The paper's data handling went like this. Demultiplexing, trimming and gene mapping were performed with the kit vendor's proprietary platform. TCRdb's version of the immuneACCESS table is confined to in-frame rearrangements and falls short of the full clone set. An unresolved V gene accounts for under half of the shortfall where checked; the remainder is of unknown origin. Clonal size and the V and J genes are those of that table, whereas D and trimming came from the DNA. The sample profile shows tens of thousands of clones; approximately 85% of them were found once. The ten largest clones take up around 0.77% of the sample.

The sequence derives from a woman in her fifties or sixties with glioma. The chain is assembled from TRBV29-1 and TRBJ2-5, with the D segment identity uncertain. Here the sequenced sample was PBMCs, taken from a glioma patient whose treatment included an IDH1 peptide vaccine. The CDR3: CSVAVGETQYF. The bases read TGCAGCGTTGCTGTAGGAGAGACCCAGTACTTC.